This passage covers 10 T cell receptor beta chains from one sample sequenced in a study of blood T cell repertoires in COVID-19. Using immunoSEQ multiplex PCR, the repertoire was profiled, and TCRdb retains in-frame clones only, with some absent. The sample carries about 220,000 clones, 82% recorded once. The material sequenced was peripheral blood. The receptors originated from a woman aged 80 or over with COVID-19, enrolled during active disease.

The chain recombines TRBV18 with TRBJ2-5, with a weak D call TRBD2 (6 bases). The V gene's germline CDR1 is KGHSH and CDR2 LQKENI. There are 14 residues in the CDR3. The ends were cut back, 0 bases at V and 5 bases at J, with 10 bases in the middle. CDR3 amino acids: CASSPPGTSETQYF. The DNA for the CDR3 is TGTGCCAGCTCACCACCCGGGACTTCGGAGACCCAGTACTTC. The full variable domain, with the rest looked up from reference TRBV18 and TRBJ2-5, is NAGVMQNPRHLVRRRGQEARLRCSPMKGHSHVYWYRQLPEEGLKFMVYLQKENIIDESGMPKERFSAEFPKEGPSILRIQQVVRGDSAAYFCASSPPGTSETQYFGPGTRLLVL.

V gene TRBV27 combines with J gene TRBJ2-3; D not resolved. Germline V gives CDR1 MNHEY, CDR2 SMNVEV (reference sequence). The V gene lost 5 bases and the J gene lost 2 bases, with 2 bases spanning the gap. The CDR3 covers 11 residues. The DNA of the CDR3 is TGTGCCAGCAGTCACACAGATACGCAGTATTTT. Protein: CASSHTDTQYF.

The chain couples TRBV19 to TRBJ1-1; possible D gene TRBD1, 5 bases. From germline, CDR1 is LNHDA and CDR2 SQIVND (reference sequence). With 3 bases removed from V and 2 bases from J, the gap between germline ends came to 16 bases. The CDR3 has 16 amino acids. The CDR3 reads CASSIYGQGTNTEAFF. The CDR3 nucleotides read TGTGCCAGTAGTATCTACGGCCAGGGCACCAACACTGAAGCTTTCTTT.

The rearrangement links TRBV19 to TRBJ1-1; 7 nucleotides align to TRBD1. CDR1 and CDR2 from the germline V gene are LNHDA and SQIVND (reference sequence). V shed 5 bases, J shed 1 base, and the junction held 4 bases outside the gene matches. This CDR3 comprises 14 residues. The CDR3 region is CASSSDRRNTEAFF. DNA for the CDR3: TGTGCCAGTAGTTCGGACAGGCGGAACACTGAAGCTTTCTTT. The variable domain in full, completed from reference TRBV19 and TRBJ1-1, reads DGGITQSPKYLFRKEGQNVTLSCEQNLNHDAMYWYRQDPGQGLRLIYYSQIVNDFQKGDIAEGYSVSREKKESFPLTVTSAQKNPTAFYLCASSSDRRNTEAFFGQGTRLTVV.

This clone was seen ten or more times. This chain connects TRBV6-5 to TRBJ2-1; D possibly corresponds to TRBD2 (6 bases). The V gene lost 10 bases and the J gene lost 9 bases, with 19 bases spanning the gap. Per the germline V gene, CDR1 is MNHEY and CDR2 is SVGAGI. The CDR3 loop spans 13 amino acids. CDR3 nucleotides: TGTGCCACCCTAAAGGCGGGGTCGGGTGAGCAGTTCTTC. It translates to CATLKAGSGEQFF.

The gene calls are TRBV30 and TRBJ2-1; 9 positions agree with TRBD1. CDR3 length: 13 residues. J was trimmed by 15 bases and V by 2 bases; bases with no gene match: 11. From germline, CDR1 is GTSNPN and CDR2 SVGIG (reference sequence). CDR3 region: CAWSLGTGRVRFF. The CDR3 region has the DNA TGTGCCTGGAGTTTAGGGACAGGGAGGGTTCGGTTCTTC.

This chain joins TRBV4-2 and TRBJ1-5; 8 bases match TRBD1. V lost 8 bases and J lost 7; bases outside the gene matches: 13. The length of the CDR3 is 15 residues. CDR1 and CDR2 from the germline V gene are LGHNA and YNFKEQ. The CDR3 DNA follows: TGTGCCAGCTCCGGAAGGACAGGGTATAACCAGCCCCAGCATTTT. Amino acids: CASSGRTGYNQPQHF.

The V and J genes are TRBV10-1 and TRBJ1-1; tentative D call: TRBD1 (5 bases). The germline CDR1 and CDR2 sequences are WNHNN and SYGVQD (reference sequence). The CDR3 runs to 13 residues. Trimming stripped 6 bases from V and 1 base from J, with 9 bases between. The CDR3 protein is CASRRTGNTEAFF. The CDR3 DNA is TGCGCCAGCAGGAGAACAGGGAACACTGAAGCTTTCTTT.

Here the CDR3 reads CASSDSGTRKNEQYF. CDR3 DNA sequence: TGTGCCAGCAGTGATTCCGGGACACGGAAGAACGAGCAGTACTTC. This sequence joins TRBV2 and TRBJ2-7, with a weak D call TRBD1 (6 bases). This CDR3 has 15 amino acids. The V gene's germline CDR1 is SNHLY and CDR2 FYNNEI. V lost 3 bases and J 5 bases, leaving 17 bases between the germline ends. Based on the CDR3 plus reference TRBV2 and TRBJ2-7, the full variable domain is EPEVTQTPSHQVTQMGQEVILRCVPISNHLYFYWYRQILGQKVEFLVSFYNNEISEKSEIFDDQFSVERPDGSNFTLKIRSTKLEDSAMYFCASSDSGTRKNEQYFGPGTRLTVT.

This clone was detected a few times. The V gene is TRBV3-1 (or the pseudogene TRBV3-2), the J gene TRBJ2-1; 8 positions match TRBD2. CDR3 length equals 16 residues. With 6 bases clipped from V and 6 bases from J, the junction kept 13 bases outside the gene matches. Germline lookup yields CDR1 LGHDT and CDR2 YNNKEL (reference sequence). The CDR3 DNA reads as TGTGCCAGCAGTTTCTCCACCGGGGGGGCGGGCAATGAGCAGTTCTTC. Protein sequence: CASSFSTGGAGNEQFF.